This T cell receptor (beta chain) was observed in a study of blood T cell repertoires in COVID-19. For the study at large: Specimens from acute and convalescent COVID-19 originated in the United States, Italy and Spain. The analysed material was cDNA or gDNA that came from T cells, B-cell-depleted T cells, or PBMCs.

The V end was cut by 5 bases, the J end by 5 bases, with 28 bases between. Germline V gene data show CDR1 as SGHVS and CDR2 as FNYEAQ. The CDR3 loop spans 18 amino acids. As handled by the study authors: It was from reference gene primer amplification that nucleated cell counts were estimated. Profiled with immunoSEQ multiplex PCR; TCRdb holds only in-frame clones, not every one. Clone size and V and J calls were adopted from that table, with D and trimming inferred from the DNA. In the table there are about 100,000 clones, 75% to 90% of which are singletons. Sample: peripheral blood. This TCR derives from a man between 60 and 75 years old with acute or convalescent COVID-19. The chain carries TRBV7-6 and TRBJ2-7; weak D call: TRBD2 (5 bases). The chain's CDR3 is CASSLRRWSTTSSHEQYF. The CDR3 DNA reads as TGTGCCAGCAGCCTTCGGCGGTGGTCGACTACCTCTAGTCACGAGCAGTACTTC.